Shown below are 18 T cell receptor beta chains from a single sample sequenced in a study of blood T cell repertoires in COVID-19. Libraries were prepared by immunoSEQ multiplex PCR; TCRdb keeps only in-frame clonotypes and omits some of them. The sample lists 200,000 to 250,000 clones; about 90% were seen once. Sequencing used PBMCs or T cells enriched from blood (not recorded which). The source of these receptors is a woman aged 25 to 39 who had been exposed to COVID-19.

This clone showed up just a few times. The gene calls are TRBV30 and TRBJ1-2; D not certain. Germline-derived CDR1 and CDR2 are GTSNPN and SVGIG (reference sequence). This CDR3 has 12 residues. V was cut by 3 bases and J by 4 bases, with 9 bases left in between. Here the CDR3 reads CAWRTAGYGYTF. The CDR3 bases are TGTGCCTGGAGGACCGCGGGCTATGGCTACACCTTC. Variable domain in full (rest from reference TRBV30 and TRBJ1-2): SQTIHQWPATLVQPVGSPLSLECTVEGTSNPNLYWYRQAAGRGLQLLFYSVGIGQISSEVPQNLSASRPQDRQFILSSKKLLLSDSGFYLCAWRTAGYGYTFGSGTRLTVV.

In this sample, this clone turned up once. This chain links TRBV6-1 with TRBJ2-7; TRBD2 might be the D (5 bases). Germline V gene sequence: CDR1 MNHNS, CDR2 SASEGT. V lost 3 bases, J lost 4 bases, and 19 bases lay in between. The CDR3 consists of 16 residues. The CDR3 protein is CASSDRFGLDLYEQYF. The CDR3 DNA sequence: TGTGCCAGCAGTGATCGATTTGGACTTGACCTTTACGAGCAGTACTTC.

The rearrangement uses TRBV5-1 and TRBJ2-7; TRBD1 agrees at 7 bases. There are 17 residues in the CDR3. Germline CDR1 is SGHRS and CDR2 is YFSETQ. V dropped 3 bases and J dropped 2; count of bases not matched to a gene: 14. CDR3 sequence reads: CASSSIIPGTATYEQYF. The CDR3 bases are TGCGCCAGCAGCTCGATCATTCCCGGGACAGCCACCTACGAGCAGTACTTC.

The table lists this clone with a few counts. The V and J genes are TRBV7-9 and TRBJ1-3; TRBD1 matches at 8 bases. Germline CDR1 SEHNR, CDR2 FQNEAQ (reference sequence). V lost 4 bases, J lost 2 bases, and 1 base stayed unmatched. There are 14 residues in the CDR3. The CDR3 DNA follows: TGTGCCAGCAGCTCACAGGGGGCTGGAAACACCATATATTTT. Amino acid sequence: CASSSQGAGNTIYF.

The chain combines TRBV28 with TRBJ2-1; 10 nucleotides agree with TRBD2. The CDR3 is 14 amino acids. Per germline, CDR1 MDHEN and CDR2 SYDVKM. Unmatched junction bases numbered 4, after V lost 3 bases and J lost 8 bases. CDR3 region: CASSLASGSDEQFF. In DNA form, the CDR3 reads TGTGCCAGCAGTTTGGCTAGCGGGAGTGATGAGCAGTTCTTC.

This chain connects TRBV6-5 to TRBJ1-2, with 9 bases that match TRBD1. The CDR3 length is 15 residues. J was trimmed by 6 bases and V by 5 bases; bases with no gene match: 10. Germline CDR1 reads MNHEY; CDR2 reads SVGAGI. CDR3: CASSRQGGLYDGYTF. The CDR3 DNA follows: TGTGCCAGCAGTCGACAGGGGGGCCTTTATGATGGCTACACCTTC.

Here the CDR3 reads CASSLLEDTQYF. CDR3 nucleotides: TGCGCCAGCAGCTTACTAGAAGATACGCAGTATTTT. This chain joins TRBV5-1 and TRBJ2-3; D might be TRBD2 (5 bases). This CDR3 contains 12 residues. The V end lost 2 bases, the J end lost 5 bases, and 6 bases lay between the germline ends. CDR1 and CDR2 (germline): SGHRS, YFSETQ.

The V and J genes are TRBV7-6 and TRBJ2-1, with a weak D call TRBD1 (6 bases). Germline CDR1 is SGHVS and CDR2 is FNYEAQ. The CDR3 extends over 15 amino acids. The V end was cut by 1 base, the J end by 4 bases, with 11 bases between. The CDR3 nucleotides are TGTGCCAGCAGCTTAGATCCAAGGGGGTACAATGAGCAGTTCTTC. As protein: CASSLDPRGYNEQFF. Drawing the rest from reference TRBV7-6 and TRBJ2-1, the complete variable domain is GAGVSQSPRYKVTKRGQDVALRCDPISGHVSLYWYRQALGQGPEFLTYFNYEAQQDKSGLPNDRFSAERPEGSISTLTIQRTEQRDSAMYRCASSLDPRGYNEQFFGPGTRLTVL.

V gene TRBV5-5 combines with J gene TRBJ1-6, with D perhaps matching TRBD1 (6 bases). CDR1 and CDR2 from the germline V gene are SGHKS and YYEKEE (reference sequence). The CDR3 length is 15 residues. Trimming took 0 bases from V and 10 from J, leaving 14 bases between them. The CDR3 is CASSLVGGLGSPLHF. CDR3 bases: TGTGCCAGCAGCTTGGTGGGGGGGCTAGGGTCACCCCTCCACTTT.

This clone has only one observation. The rearrangement uses TRBV29-1 and TRBJ2-2, with a tentative D call TRBD2 (6 bases). The CDR3 extends over 13 amino acids. Germline CDR1 SQVTM, CDR2 ANQGSEA. V was trimmed by 3 bases and J by 4 bases, leaving 9 bases between them. CDR3 in amino acids: CSVESGGTGELFF. DNA for the CDR3: TGCAGCGTTGAGTCCGGGGGCACCGGGGAGCTGTTTTTT.

J is TRBJ2-7 and V is TRBV5-6; tentatively, D is TRBD2 (6 bases). Germline CDR1 and CDR2: SGHDT and YYEEEE. This CDR3 has 17 residues. V was cut by 2 bases and J by 1 base, with 19 bases left in between. The CDR3: CASSLRLSGTGSYEQYF. For the CDR3, the DNA is TGTGCCAGCAGCTTAAGGTTGTCCGGGACTGGTTCCTACGAGCAGTACTTC.

This clone turned up a few times. CDR3 sequence reads: CASSKRGGPANTEAFF. Here the CDR3 DNA reads TGTGCCAGCAGCAAACGGGGTGGGCCAGCGAACACTGAAGCTTTCTTT. The rearrangement joins TRBV21-1 to TRBJ1-1. TRBV21-1 is labeled a pseudogene. The CDR3 extends over 16 amino acids.

The chain carries TRBV19 and TRBJ1-1, with unresolved D. The V gene's germline CDR1 is LNHDA and CDR2 SQIVND (reference sequence). The length of the CDR3 is 11 residues. The germline V and J ends were trimmed by 7 bases and 4 bases, with 7 bases remaining between them. Here the CDR3 DNA reads TGTGCCAGTATCCGGGGCACTGAAGCTTTCTTT. Residues: CASIRGTEAFF.

This CDR3 reads CASSPRTGNTEAFF. The CDR3 nucleotides read TGTGCCAGCTCACCTCGCACAGGGAACACTGAAGCTTTCTTT. V gene TRBV18 combines with J gene TRBJ1-1; TRBD1 is a possible D gene (5 bases). Germline V gene data show CDR1 as KGHSH and CDR2 as LQKENI. V was pared by 3 bases and J by 1 base, with 9 bases between. The CDR3 sequence is 14 residues long.

This chain uses TRBV28 with TRBJ2-5, with TRBD2 matching 12 bases. Germline CDR1 MDHEN, CDR2 SYDVKM. J gave up 1 base and V 7 bases, and 4 bases lay outside the gene matches. This CDR3 comprises 15 residues. Here the CDR3 DNA reads TGTGCCAGCACCCTAGCGGGAGGGATCCAAGAGACCCAGTACTTC. It specifies CASTLAGGIQETQYF.

J is TRBJ1-2 and V is TRBV2; D gene unclear. This CDR3 spans 12 amino acids. Germline V gene sequence: CDR1 SNHLY, CDR2 FYNNEI. V was clipped by 6 bases and J by 6 bases, with 11 bases between them. DNA of the CDR3: TGTGCCAGCAGCCCGGGAGCCCATGGCTACACCTTC. Amino acids: CASSPGAHGYTF.

The table lists this clone with a few counts. The J gene is TRBJ2-1, the V gene TRBV29-1, with D tentatively TRBD2 (5 bases). Between the trimmed V and J ends, which lost 4 bases and 7 bases, there was a span of 8 bases. The CDR3 totals 11 residues. Germline V CDR1 and CDR2: SQVTM, ANQGSEA. The CDR3 DNA reads TGCAGCGTTGGGCTAGCTAATGAGCAGTTCTTC. It encodes CSVGLANEQFF.

The rearrangement links TRBV14 to TRBJ2-7; 8 bases map to TRBD2. Germline loops: CDR1 SGHDN, CDR2 FVKESK. This CDR3 is built from 15 residues. V trimming: 1 base; J trimming: 2 bases; junction bases outside the gene matches: 4. The DNA of the CDR3 is TGTGCCAGCAGCCAAGTATCGGGAGGGACCTACGAGCAGTACTTC. This codes for CASSQVSGGTYEQYF.